These T cell receptor beta chains were read from a single sample in a study of cytomegalovirus exposure and HLA in healthy donors. Data came from immunoSEQ multiplex PCR; TCRdb stores just in-frame clones and leaves some out. The top ten clones hold about 8% of a sample with roughly 180,000 clones, roughly 74% of them seen once. The sample was PBMCs. Receptors originate from a woman aged 40 to 50 in good health and CMV-seropositive. CDR3s include the opening cysteine and the closing phenylalanine or tryptophan. Fields, in order: V gene, CDR3 protein.

TRBV2	CASSERGLGYGYTF
TRBV6-4	CASSLAGGNYNEQFF
TRBV5-1	CASSTSGRGGGEQYF
TRBV19	CASNLQGANQPQHF
TRBV15	CATSRDRGANTGELFF
TRBV5-1	CASSLTGLAYEQYF
TRBV15	CATSRVPVPNTEAFF
TRBV9	CASSVESSGVSGYTF
TRBV6-5	CASSQTSGLTTEAFF
TRBV7-9	CASSLKGEGSYYRGYTF
TRBV6-5	CASSAPGQAPEAFF
TRBV28	CASSLVTSGIQTNYEQYF
TRBV7-2	CASSTGLAGESKNIQYF
TRBV28	CASNDRGSAYGYTF
TRBV18	CASSPGQGINNEQFF
TRBV15	CATSRDSRTALQETQYF
TRBV4-3	CASSHDYRVGTGSGTIYF
TRBV11-2	CASSIPSGTSYEQYF
TRBV7-9	CASSRVVTSGTYEQYF
TRBV6-6	CASSYRLAANTGELFF
TRBV11-3	CASSSGTGSRTDTQYF
TRBV19	CASRSAGSENEKLFF
TRBV18	CASSPSGSSYNEQFF
TRBV9	CASSVAPTQETQYF
TRBV19	CASMLRGRYSNQPQHF
TRBV28	CASRYLYEQYF
TRBV5-4	CASSSRGQASVYGYTF
TRBV5-1	CASSLSSRDARDTQYF
TRBV28	CASSLSGTVRGYTF
TRBV5-8	CASSFHRGGEAFF